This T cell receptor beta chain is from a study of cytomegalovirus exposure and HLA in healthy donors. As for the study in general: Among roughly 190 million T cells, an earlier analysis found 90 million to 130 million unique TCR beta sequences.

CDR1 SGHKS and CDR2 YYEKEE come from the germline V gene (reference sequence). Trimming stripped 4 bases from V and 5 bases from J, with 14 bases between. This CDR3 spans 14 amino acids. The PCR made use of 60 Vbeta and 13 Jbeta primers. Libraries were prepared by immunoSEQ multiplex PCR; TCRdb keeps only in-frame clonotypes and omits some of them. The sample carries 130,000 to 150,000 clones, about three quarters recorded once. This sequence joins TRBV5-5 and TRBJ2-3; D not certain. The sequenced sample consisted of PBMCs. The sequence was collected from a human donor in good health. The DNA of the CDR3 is TGTGCCAGCAGCCGAATAGTCGGCGGAGATACGCAGTATTTT. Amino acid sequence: CASSRIVGGDTQYF.